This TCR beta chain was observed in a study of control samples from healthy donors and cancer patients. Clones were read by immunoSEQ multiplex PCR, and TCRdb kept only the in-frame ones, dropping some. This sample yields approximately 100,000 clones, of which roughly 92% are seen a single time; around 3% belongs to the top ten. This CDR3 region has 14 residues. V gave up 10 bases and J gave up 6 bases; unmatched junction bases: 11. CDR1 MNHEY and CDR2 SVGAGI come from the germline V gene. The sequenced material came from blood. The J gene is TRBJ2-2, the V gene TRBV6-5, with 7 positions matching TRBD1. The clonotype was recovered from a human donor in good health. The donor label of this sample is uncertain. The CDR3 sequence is CATDLRQGAGELFF. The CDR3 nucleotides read TGTGCCACCGACCTAAGACAGGGAGCCGGGGAGCTGTTTTTT.